This TCR beta chain derives from a study of CD8 T cells in ankylosing spondylitis. Preparation of TCR beta libraries was done by quantitative 5'-RACE with molecular barcodes. TCRdb reprocessed the 5' RACE reads via MiXCR and lists one record per CDR3 protein. The table shows about 96,000 distinct CDR3 sequences, with approximately 30% occurring only once. There are 14 residues in the CDR3. The V gene lost 0 bases and the J gene lost 1 base, with 8 bases spanning the gap. CDR1 SGHRS and CDR2 YFSETQ come from the germline V gene. The TCR was taken from a male donor with ankylosing spondylitis or in good health (not recorded which). The material sequenced was blood, either unsorted or a sorted T cell fraction (not recorded which). This rearrangement joins TRBV5-1 to TRBJ2-7, with D uncertain. The CDR3: CASSLVGESYEQYF. The CDR3 region has the DNA TGCGCCAGCAGCTTGGTTGGGGAATCCTACGAGCAGTACTTC.